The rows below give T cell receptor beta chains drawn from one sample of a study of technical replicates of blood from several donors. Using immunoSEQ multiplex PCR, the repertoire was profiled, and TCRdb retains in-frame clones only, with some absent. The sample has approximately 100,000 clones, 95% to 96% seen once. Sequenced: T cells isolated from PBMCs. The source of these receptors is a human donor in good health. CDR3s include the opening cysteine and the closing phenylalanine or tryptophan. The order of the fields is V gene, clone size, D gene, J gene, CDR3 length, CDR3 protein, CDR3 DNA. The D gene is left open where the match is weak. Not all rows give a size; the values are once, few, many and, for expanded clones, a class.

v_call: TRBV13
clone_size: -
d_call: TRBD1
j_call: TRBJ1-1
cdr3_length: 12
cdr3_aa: CASSPLDREAFF
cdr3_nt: TGTGCCAGCAGCCCATTGGACAGGGAAGCTTTCTTT

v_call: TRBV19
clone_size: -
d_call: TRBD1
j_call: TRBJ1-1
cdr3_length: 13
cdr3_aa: CASSPGGITEAFF
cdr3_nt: TGTGCCAGTAGTCCAGGGGGAATTACGGAAGCTTTCTTT

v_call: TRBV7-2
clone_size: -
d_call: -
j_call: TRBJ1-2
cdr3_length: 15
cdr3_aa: CASSLGGTTNYGYTF
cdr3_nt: TGTGCCAGCAGCTTAGGAGGGACAACTAACTATGGCTACACCTTC

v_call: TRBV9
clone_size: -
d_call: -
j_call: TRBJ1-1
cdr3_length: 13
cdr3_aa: CASSVGGSTEAFF
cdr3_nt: TGTGCCAGCAGCGTAGGAGGGTCAACTGAAGCTTTCTTT

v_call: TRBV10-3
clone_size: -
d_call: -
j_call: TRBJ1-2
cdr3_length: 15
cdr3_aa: CAISESSGLEYGYTF
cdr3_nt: TGTGCCATCAGTGAGTCCTCCGGGTTGGAGTATGGCTACACCTTC

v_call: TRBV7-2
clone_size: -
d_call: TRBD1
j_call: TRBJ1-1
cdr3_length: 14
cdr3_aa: CASSLGQGDTEAFF
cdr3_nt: TGTGCCAGCAGCTTAGGCCAGGGGGACACTGAAGCTTTCTTT

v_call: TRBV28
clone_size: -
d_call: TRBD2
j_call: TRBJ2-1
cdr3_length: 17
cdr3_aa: CASSHRTSGVTYNEQFF
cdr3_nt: TGTGCCAGCAGTCATCGGACTAGCGGGGTCACCTACAATGAGCAGTTCTTC

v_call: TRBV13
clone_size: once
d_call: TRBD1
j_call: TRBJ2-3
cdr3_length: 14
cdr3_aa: CASSLGTGVDTQYF
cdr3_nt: TGTGCCAGCAGCTTAGGGACAGGGGTGGATACGCAGTATTTT

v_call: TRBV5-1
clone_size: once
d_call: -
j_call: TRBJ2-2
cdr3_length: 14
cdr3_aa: CASSLAKNTGELFF
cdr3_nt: TGCGCCAGCAGCTTGGCCAAAAACACCGGGGAGCTGTTTTTT

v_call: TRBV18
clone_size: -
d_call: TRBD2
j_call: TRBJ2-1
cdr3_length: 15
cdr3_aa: CASSPRTSGDNEQFF
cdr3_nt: TGTGCCAGCTCACCTCGGACTAGTGGGGACAATGAGCAGTTCTTC

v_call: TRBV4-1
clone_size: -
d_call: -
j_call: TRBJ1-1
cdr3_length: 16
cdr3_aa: CASSPMGRHSNTEAFF
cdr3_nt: TGCGCCAGCAGCCCTATGGGGAGACATTCGAACACTGAAGCTTTCTTT

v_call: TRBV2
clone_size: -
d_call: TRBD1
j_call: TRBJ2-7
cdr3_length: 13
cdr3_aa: CASNPRTGGEQYF
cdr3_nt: TGTGCCAGCAACCCTAGGACAGGTGGCGAGCAGTACTTC

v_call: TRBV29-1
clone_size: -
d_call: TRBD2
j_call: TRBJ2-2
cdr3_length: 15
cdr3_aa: CSGRGAGGGTGELFF
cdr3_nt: TGCAGCGGCCGAGGGGCGGGGGGTGGAACCGGGGAGCTGTTTTTT

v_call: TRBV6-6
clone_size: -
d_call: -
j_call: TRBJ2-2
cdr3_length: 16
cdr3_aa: CASSYSEQGLTGELFF
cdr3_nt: TGTGCCAGCAGTTACTCCGAACAGGGTCTTACCGGGGAGCTGTTTTTT

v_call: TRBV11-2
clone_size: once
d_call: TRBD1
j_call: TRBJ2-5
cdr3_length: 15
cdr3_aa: CASSTNRGGLETQYF
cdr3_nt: TGTGCCAGCAGCACCAACAGGGGCGGTTTGGAGACCCAGTACTTC

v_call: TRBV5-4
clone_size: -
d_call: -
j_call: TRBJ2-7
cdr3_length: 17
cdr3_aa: CASSLGGGTATLYEQYF
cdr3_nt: TGTGCCAGCAGCCTCGGTGGGGGGACAGCGACCCTCTACGAGCAGTACTTC

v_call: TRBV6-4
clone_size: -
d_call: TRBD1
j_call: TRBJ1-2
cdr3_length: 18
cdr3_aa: CASSEKPGQRTGHYGYTF
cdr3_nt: TGTGCCAGCAGTGAAAAACCGGGACAGCGGACGGGGCACTATGGCTACACCTTC

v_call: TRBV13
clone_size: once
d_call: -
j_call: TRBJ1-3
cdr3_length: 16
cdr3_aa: CASSLYPDSNGNTIYF
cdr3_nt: TGTGCCAGCAGCTTATACCCCGACAGTAACGGAAACACCATATATTTT

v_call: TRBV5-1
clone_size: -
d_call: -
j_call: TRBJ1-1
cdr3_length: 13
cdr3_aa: CASSLVGATEAFF
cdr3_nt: TGCGCCAGCAGCTTAGTAGGGGCCACTGAAGCTTTCTTT

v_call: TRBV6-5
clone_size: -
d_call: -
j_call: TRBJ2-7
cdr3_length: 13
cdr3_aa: CASSYSGIYEQYF
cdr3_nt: TGTGCCAGCAGTTACTCGGGCATCTACGAGCAGTACTTC

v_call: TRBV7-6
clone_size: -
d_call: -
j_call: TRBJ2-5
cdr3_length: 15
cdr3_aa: CASSFRGWARETQYF
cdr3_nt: TGTGCCAGCAGCTTCCGTGGGTGGGCCCGAGAGACCCAGTACTTC

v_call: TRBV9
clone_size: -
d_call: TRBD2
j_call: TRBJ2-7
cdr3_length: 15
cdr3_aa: CASSVGERGSYEQYF
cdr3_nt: TGTGCCAGCAGCGTAGGTGAGCGGGGTTCTTACGAGCAGTACTTC

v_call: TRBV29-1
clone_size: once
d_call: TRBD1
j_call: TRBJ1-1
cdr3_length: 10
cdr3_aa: CSVDQGVTFF
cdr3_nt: TGCAGCGTTGATCAGGGGGTGACTTTCTTT

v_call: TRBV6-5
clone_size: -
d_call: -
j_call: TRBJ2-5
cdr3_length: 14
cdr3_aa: CASSYRTVQETQYF
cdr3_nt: TGTGCCAGCAGTTACCGGACAGTACAAGAGACCCAGTACTTC

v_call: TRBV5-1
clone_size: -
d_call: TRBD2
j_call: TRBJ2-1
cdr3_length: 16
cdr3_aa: CASSLGLAGWADEQFF
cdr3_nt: TGCGCCAGCAGCCTCGGACTAGCGGGATGGGCGGATGAGCAGTTCTTC

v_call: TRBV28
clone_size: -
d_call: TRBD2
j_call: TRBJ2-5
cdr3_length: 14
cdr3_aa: CASSLSAGVVTQYF
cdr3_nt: TGTGCCAGCAGTCTATCAGCGGGAGTAGTGACCCAGTACTTC

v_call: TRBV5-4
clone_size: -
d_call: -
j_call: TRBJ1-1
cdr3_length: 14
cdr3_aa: CALTTDLGDTEAFF
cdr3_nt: TGTGCCCTCACGACCGATTTGGGAGACACTGAAGCTTTCTTT

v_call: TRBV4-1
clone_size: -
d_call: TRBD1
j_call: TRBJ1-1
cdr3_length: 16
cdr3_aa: CASSQGTGGMVTEAFF
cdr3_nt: TGCGCCAGCAGCCAAGGGACAGGGGGCATGGTCACTGAAGCTTTCTTT

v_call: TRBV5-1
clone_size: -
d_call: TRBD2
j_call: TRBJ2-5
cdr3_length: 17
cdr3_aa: CASSSGLAGGPGETQYF
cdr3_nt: TGCGCCAGCAGCTCGGGACTAGCGGGGGGGCCCGGGGAGACCCAGTACTTC

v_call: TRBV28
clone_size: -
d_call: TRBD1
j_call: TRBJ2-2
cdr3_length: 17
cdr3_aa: CASSLTLGQGDAGELFF
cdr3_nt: TGTGCCAGCAGTCTCACTTTGGGACAGGGGGACGCCGGGGAGCTGTTTTTT

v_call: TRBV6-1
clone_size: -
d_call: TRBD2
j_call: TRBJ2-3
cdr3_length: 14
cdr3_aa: CASRSSGGTDTQYF
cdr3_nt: TGTGCCAGCAGGTCTAGCGGGGGTACAGATACGCAGTATTTT

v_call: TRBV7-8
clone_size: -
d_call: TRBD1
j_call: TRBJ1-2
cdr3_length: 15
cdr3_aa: CASSPGTGEDYGYTF
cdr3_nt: TGTGCCAGCAGCCCGGGGACAGGGGAAGACTATGGCTACACCTTC

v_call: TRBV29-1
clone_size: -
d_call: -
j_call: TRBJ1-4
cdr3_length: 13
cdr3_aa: CSVSEGMGRKLFF
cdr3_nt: TGCAGCGTTTCCGAGGGTATGGGGAGAAAACTGTTTTTT

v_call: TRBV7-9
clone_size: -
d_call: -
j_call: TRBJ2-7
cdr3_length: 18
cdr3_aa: CASSLAWVRDIDSYEQYF
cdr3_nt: TGTGCCAGCAGCTTAGCTTGGGTACGAGACATCGACTCCTACGAGCAGTACTTC

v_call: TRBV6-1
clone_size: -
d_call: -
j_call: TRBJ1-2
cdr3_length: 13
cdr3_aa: CASSDLGFYGYTF
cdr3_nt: TGTGCCAGCAGTGATTTGGGCTTCTATGGCTACACCTTC

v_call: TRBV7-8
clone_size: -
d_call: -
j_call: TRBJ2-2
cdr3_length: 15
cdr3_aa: CASSFMTGNTGELFF
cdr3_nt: TGTGCCAGCAGCTTCATGACAGGGAACACCGGGGAGCTGTTTTTT

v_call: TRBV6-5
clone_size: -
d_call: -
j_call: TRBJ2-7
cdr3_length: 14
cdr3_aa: CASSYLSGSYEQYF
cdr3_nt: TGTGCCAGCAGTTACTTGAGCGGCTCCTACGAGCAGTACTTC

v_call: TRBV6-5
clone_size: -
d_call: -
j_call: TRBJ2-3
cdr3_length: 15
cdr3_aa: CASSLAGFPADTQYF
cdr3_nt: TGTGCCAGCAGTTTGGCAGGGTTCCCCGCAGATACGCAGTATTTT

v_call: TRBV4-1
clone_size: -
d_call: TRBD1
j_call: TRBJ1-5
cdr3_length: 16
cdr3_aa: CASSPRDSTGNQPQHF
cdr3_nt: TGCGCCAGCAGCCCAAGGGACAGTACAGGCAATCAGCCCCAGCATTTT

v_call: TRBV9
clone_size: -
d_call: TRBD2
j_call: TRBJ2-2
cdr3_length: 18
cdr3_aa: CASSFRLPGLAGTGELFF
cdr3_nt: TGTGCCAGCAGCTTTAGATTACCGGGACTAGCCGGAACCGGGGAGCTGTTTTTT

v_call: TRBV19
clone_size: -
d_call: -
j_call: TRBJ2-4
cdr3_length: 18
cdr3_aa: CATSVGVQTVLAKNIQYF
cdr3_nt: TGTGCCACCTCCGTTGGGGTACAGACAGTATTAGCCAAAAACATTCAGTACTTC

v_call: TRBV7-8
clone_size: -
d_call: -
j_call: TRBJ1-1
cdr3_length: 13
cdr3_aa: CASSPGVGTEAFF
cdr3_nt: TGTGCCAGCAGCCCAGGGGTTGGCACTGAAGCTTTCTTT

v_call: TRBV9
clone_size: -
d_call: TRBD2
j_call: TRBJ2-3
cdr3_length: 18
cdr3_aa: CASNLGTSGSTYTDTQYF
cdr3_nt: TGTGCCAGCAACCTAGGGACTAGCGGGAGCACCTACACAGATACGCAGTATTTT

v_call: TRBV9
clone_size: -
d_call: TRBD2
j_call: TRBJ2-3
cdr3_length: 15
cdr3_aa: CASSPMGGSADTQYF
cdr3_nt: TGTGCCAGCAGCCCGATGGGCGGGAGCGCAGATACGCAGTATTTT

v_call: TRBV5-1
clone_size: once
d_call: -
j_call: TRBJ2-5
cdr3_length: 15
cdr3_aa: CASSFTGSSGETQYF
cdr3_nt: TGCGCCAGCAGCTTTACAGGGAGTTCAGGGGAGACCCAGTACTTC

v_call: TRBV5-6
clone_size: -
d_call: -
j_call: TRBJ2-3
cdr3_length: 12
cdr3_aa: CASSWGADTQYF
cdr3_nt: TGTGCCAGCAGCTGGGGAGCAGATACGCAGTATTTT

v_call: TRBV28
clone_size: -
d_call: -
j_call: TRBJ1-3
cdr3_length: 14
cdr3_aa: CASSLQISGNTIYF
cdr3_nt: TGTGCCAGCAGTTTACAGATCTCTGGAAACACCATATATTTT

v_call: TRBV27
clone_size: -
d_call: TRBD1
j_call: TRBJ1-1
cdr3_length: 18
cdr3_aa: CASSLHWGSTGLNTEAFF
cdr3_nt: TGTGCCAGCAGTTTACATTGGGGATCGACAGGGTTGAACACTGAAGCTTTCTTT

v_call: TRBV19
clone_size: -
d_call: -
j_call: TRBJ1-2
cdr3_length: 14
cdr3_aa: CASLPAGASYGYTF
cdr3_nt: TGTGCCAGTCTCCCCGCGGGGGCCAGCTATGGCTACACCTTC

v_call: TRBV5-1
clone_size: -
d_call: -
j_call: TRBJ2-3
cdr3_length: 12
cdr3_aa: CASSLVGDTQCF
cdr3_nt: TGCGCCAGCAGCTTGGTCGGAGATACGCAGTGTTTT

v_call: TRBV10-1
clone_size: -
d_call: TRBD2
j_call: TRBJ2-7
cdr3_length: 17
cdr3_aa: CASRAGLAGGLTYEQYF
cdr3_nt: TGCGCCAGCAGAGCGGGACTAGCGGGGGGCTTAACCTACGAGCAGTACTTC

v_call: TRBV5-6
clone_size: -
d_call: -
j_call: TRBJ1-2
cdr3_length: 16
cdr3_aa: CASSLAALGGPYGYTF
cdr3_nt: TGTGCCAGCAGCTTGGCCGCGCTGGGGGGACCCTATGGCTACACCTTC

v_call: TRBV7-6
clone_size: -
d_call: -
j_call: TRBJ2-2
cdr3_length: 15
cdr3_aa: CASSFFASRTGELFF
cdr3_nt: TGTGCCAGCAGCTTCTTTGCGTCGAGAACCGGGGAGCTGTTTTTT

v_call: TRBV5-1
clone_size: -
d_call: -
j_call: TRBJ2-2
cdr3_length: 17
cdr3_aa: CASSAFWGGVESGELFF
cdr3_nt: TGCGCCAGCAGCGCTTTCTGGGGCGGGGTCGAGTCCGGGGAGCTGTTTTTT

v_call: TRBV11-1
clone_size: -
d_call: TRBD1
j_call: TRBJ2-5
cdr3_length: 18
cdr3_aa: CASSWERPGQAFQETQYF
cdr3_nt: TGTGCCAGCAGCTGGGAGAGACCGGGACAGGCGTTCCAAGAGACCCAGTACTTC